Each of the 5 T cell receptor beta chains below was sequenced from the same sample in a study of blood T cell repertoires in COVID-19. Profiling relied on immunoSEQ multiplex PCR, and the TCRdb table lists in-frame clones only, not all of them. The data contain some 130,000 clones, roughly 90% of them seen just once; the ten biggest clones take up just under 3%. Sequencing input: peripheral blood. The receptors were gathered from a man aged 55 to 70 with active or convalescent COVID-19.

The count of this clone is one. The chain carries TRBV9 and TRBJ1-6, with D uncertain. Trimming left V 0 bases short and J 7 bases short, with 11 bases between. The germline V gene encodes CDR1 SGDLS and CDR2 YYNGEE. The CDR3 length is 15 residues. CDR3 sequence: CASSVAGQANSPLHF. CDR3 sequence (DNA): TGTGCCAGCAGCGTAGCAGGTCAGGCAAATTCACCCCTCCACTTT.

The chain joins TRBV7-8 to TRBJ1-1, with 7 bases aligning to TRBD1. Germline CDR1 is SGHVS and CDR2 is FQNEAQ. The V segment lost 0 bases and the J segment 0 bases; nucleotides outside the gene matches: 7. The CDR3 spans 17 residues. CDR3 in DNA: TGTGCCAGCAGCTTAGCACGGGACAGCAGATTGAACACTGAAGCTTTCTTT. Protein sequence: CASSLARDSRLNTEAFF.

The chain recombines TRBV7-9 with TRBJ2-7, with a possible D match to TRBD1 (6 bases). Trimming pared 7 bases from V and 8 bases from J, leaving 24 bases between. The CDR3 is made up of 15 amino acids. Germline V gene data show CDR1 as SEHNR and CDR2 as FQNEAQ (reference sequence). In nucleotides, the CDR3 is TGTGCCAGCACGCCGTCAGGGGCGGGTATTCTCCAGCAGTACTTC. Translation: CASTPSGAGILQQYF.

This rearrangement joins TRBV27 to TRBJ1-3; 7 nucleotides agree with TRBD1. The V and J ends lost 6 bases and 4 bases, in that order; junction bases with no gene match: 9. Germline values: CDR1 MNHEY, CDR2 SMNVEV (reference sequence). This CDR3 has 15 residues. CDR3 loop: CASSPHRGSGNTIYF. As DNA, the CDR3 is TGTGCCAGCAGCCCACACAGGGGCTCGGGAAACACCATATATTTT.

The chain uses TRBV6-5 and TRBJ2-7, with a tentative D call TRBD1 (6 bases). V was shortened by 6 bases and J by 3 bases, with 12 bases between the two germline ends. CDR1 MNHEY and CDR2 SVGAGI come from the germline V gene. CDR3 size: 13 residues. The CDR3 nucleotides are TGTGCCAGCAGCGAGGACAGAAGCTACGAGCAGTACTTC. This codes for CASSEDRSYEQYF.